One and the same sample provided the 25 T cell receptor beta chains below, sequenced in a study of blood T cell repertoires in COVID-19. This table comes from immunoSEQ multiplex PCR, and its TCRdb copy is limited to in-frame clones, with some not included. The sample contains tens of thousands of clones, approximately 93% of which appear only once. The sample comprised peripheral blood. All receptors derive from a man aged 55 to 70 with acute or convalescent COVID-19.

This sequence joins TRBV19 and TRBJ2-2; no reliable D call. The V gene's germline CDR1 is LNHDA and CDR2 SQIVND (reference sequence). The CDR3 is 14 amino acids. With 4 bases removed from V and 4 bases from J, the gap between germline ends came to 10 bases. The CDR3 coding sequence is TGTGCCAGTAGTAGACTCTCGAGCACCGGGGAGCTGTTTTTT. This sequence encodes CASSRLSSTGELFF.

CDR3 sequence: CASGLLSGAWRTEAFF. CDR3 nucleotide sequence: TGTGCTAGTGGTTTACTATCGGGAGCCTGGCGCACTGAAGCTTTCTTT. This chain uses TRBV12-5 with TRBJ1-1; D is unresolved. V was shortened by 3 bases and J by 4 bases, with 18 bases between the two germline ends. Germline V CDR1 and CDR2: LGHNT, FRNRAP. The CDR3 has 16 residues.

This clone was observed a handful of times. The V and J genes are TRBV4-2 and TRBJ1-4; TRBD1 matches 10 bases. Germline V lookup: CDR1 LGHNA, CDR2 YNFKEQ. Losses at the gene ends were 1 base for V and 7 bases for J; bases not matched to a gene: 15. The CDR3 sequence is 19 residues long. The CDR3 reads CASSQVPVTGGVGGEKLFF. The CDR3 nucleotides read TGTGCCAGCAGCCAAGTCCCGGTGACAGGGGGCGTAGGGGGTGAAAAACTGTTTTTT.

The rearrangement links TRBV2 to TRBJ2-5, with 7 bases aligning to TRBD1. Germline CDR1 reads SNHLY; CDR2 reads FYNNEI. The ends lost 6 bases at V and 5 bases at J; junction bases unmatched: 6. CDR3 length: 13 amino acids. The CDR3 DNA reads TGTGCCAGCAGCCCGACAGGGTTGGAGACCCAGTACTTC. Its protein product is CASSPTGLETQYF.

The chain uses TRBV6-2 or TRBV6-3 and TRBJ2-7; D ambiguous. CDR3 size: 13 residues. Per germline, CDR1 MNHEY and CDR2 SVGEGT. Trimming took 4 bases from V and 3 from J, leaving 10 bases between them. This chain's CDR3 is CASSSYLYYEQYF. The CDR3 region has the DNA TGTGCCAGCAGTTCTTACTTATACTACGAGCAGTACTTC.

This clone was recorded only once. The J gene is TRBJ2-1, the V gene TRBV2, with 11 bases aligning to TRBD1. V lost 8 bases, J lost 7 bases, and 4 bases stayed unmatched. Per germline, CDR1 SNHLY and CDR2 FYNNEI. The CDR3 is 13 amino acids. The CDR3 region has the DNA TGTGCCAGCTACCGGGACAGGGGGAATGAGCAGTTCTTC. This sequence encodes CASYRDRGNEQFF.

The chain employs TRBV14 and TRBJ2-2; 10 nucleotides match TRBD1. Unmatched junction bases numbered 5, after V lost 3 bases and J lost 4 bases. The germline CDR1 and CDR2 sequences are SGHDN and FVKESK. This CDR3 contains 16 residues. The CDR3: CASSQFGQGVTGELFF. CDR3 coding DNA: TGTGCCAGCAGCCAGTTCGGACAGGGGGTCACCGGGGAGCTGTTTTTT.

This chain joins TRBV19 and TRBJ2-5; TRBD2 is a possible D gene (5 bases). This CDR3 has 17 amino acids. From germline, CDR1 is LNHDA and CDR2 SQIVND (reference sequence). V lost 3 bases, J lost 4 bases, and 21 bases lay in between. In DNA, the CDR3 is TGTGCCAGTAGTATGTCATGGGAGCCGGGGTTACGAGAGACCCAGTACTTC. Protein sequence: CASSMSWEPGLRETQYF. The variable domain in full, completed from reference TRBV19 and TRBJ2-5, reads DGGITQSPKYLFRKEGQNVTLSCEQNLNHDAMYWYRQDPGQGLRLIYYSQIVNDFQKGDIAEGYSVSREKKESFPLTVTSAQKNPTAFYLCASSMSWEPGLRETQYFGPGTRLLVL.

This sequence joins TRBV12-3 or TRBV12-4 and TRBJ1-2; tentative D call: TRBD1 (5 bases). V gave up 1 base and J gave up 4 bases, with 7 bases separating them. This CDR3 comprises 13 residues. The CDR3 DNA reads TGTGCCAGCAGTTTAGGCAGGGTCTATGGCTACACCTTC. It is translated as CASSLGRVYGYTF.

The chain has TRBV5-1 and TRBJ1-2; possibly TRBD1 for D (6 bases). Germline lookup yields CDR1 SGHRS and CDR2 YFSETQ. V shed 0 bases and J shed 3 bases, with 15 bases lying between them. CDR3 length equals 16 residues. The DNA for the CDR3 is TGCGCCAGCAGCTTGGTCATACAGGGCTCCTACTATGGCTACACCTTC. It is translated as CASSLVIQGSYYGYTF.

The J gene is TRBJ1-2, the V gene TRBV16; TRBD1 matches 10 bases. J gave up 4 bases and V 4 bases, and 0 bases lay outside the gene matches. In germline, CDR1 is KGHSY, CDR2 FQNENV. This CDR3 is 13 amino acids long. CDR3: CASSRDRGYGYTF. The DNA of the CDR3 is TGTGCCAGCAGCCGGGACAGGGGCTATGGCTACACCTTC. The full variable domain, its missing parts supplied by reference TRBV16 and TRBJ1-2, is GEEVAQTPKHLVRGEGQKAKLYCAPIKGHSYVFWYQQVLKNEFKFLISFQNENVFDETGMPKERFSAKCLPNSPCSLEIQATKLEDSAVYFCASSRDRGYGYTFGSGTRLTVV.

This clone appeared once. The chain links TRBV7-9 to TRBJ2-1, with 10 bases fitting TRBD2. CDR1 is SEHNR, CDR2 FQNEAQ, per germline (reference sequence). The J segment lost 1 base and the V segment lost 5 bases, leaving 5 bases of the junction unmatched. This CDR3 comprises 16 residues. The chain's CDR3 is CASSQRAGGSYNEQFF. Written as DNA, the CDR3 is TGTGCCAGCAGCCAGAGAGCGGGAGGGTCCTACAATGAGCAGTTCTTC.

The rearrangement links TRBV5-1 to TRBJ1-4; perhaps TRBD1 as D (5 bases). The CDR3 extends over 15 amino acids. Germline loops: CDR1 SGHRS, CDR2 YFSETQ. The germline V and J ends were trimmed by 4 bases and 4 bases, with 14 bases remaining between them. DNA of the CDR3: TGCGCCAGCAGCCGACGCACAGGTGATAATGAAAAACTGTTTTTT. Amino acid sequence: CASSRRTGDNEKLFF.

The gene calls are TRBV6-1 and TRBJ2-5; D uncertain. CDR3 length: 13 residues. With 2 bases removed from V and 2 bases from J, the gap between germline ends came to 6 bases. In germline, CDR1 is MNHNS, CDR2 SASEGT. The CDR3 region has the DNA TGTGCCAGCAGTGAAATCCATCAAGAGACCCAGTACTTC. Amino acid sequence: CASSEIHQETQYF.

The J gene is TRBJ2-3, the V gene TRBV19; perhaps TRBD2 as D (6 bases). The CDR3 has 13 amino acids. The germline V and J ends were trimmed by 7 bases and 4 bases, with 12 bases remaining between them. CDR1 and CDR2 from the germline V gene are LNHDA and SQIVND (reference sequence). CDR3 DNA: TGTGCCAGTACGGAGGGAGGAGCAGATACGCAGTATTTT. This sequence encodes CASTEGGADTQYF.

This chain uses TRBV27 with TRBJ2-1; TRBD2 aligns across 8 bases. The CDR3 consists of 17 residues. Germline CDR1 MNHEY, CDR2 SMNVEV (reference sequence). V shed 6 bases, J shed 9 bases, and the junction held 19 bases outside the gene matches. Here the CDR3 reads CASSIYATGTREGEQFF. CDR3 sequence (DNA): TGTGCCAGCAGCATATATGCAACCGGGACTAGGGAGGGTGAGCAGTTCTTC.

This clone was counted between two and nine times. The chain combines TRBV18 with TRBJ2-1; 11 nucleotides match TRBD2. The ends lost 6 bases at V and 5 bases at J; junction bases unmatched: 6. The CDR3 runs 15 residues. Germline lookup yields CDR1 KGHSH and CDR2 LQKENI. This CDR3 is CASSLAGGPDNEQFF. The CDR3, as DNA: TGTGCCAGCTCGTTAGCGGGAGGGCCCGACAATGAGCAGTTCTTC.

V gene TRBV5-8 combines with J gene TRBJ2-7; tentatively, D is TRBD1 (5 bases). This CDR3 is 15 amino acids long. Germline V gene data show CDR1 as SGHTS and CDR2 as YDEGEE. The V end lost 4 bases, the J end lost 5 bases, and 19 bases lay between the germline ends. The CDR3 coding sequence is TGTGCCAGCAGCCGATCCACCTCAGGGTTTAACGAGCAGTACTTC. It is translated as CASSRSTSGFNEQYF.

V gene TRBV7-8 combines with J gene TRBJ1-5, with 9 bases lining up with TRBD1. The CDR3 contains 16 residues. Germline CDR1 reads SGHVS; CDR2 reads FQNEAQ. The V segment lost 3 bases and the J segment 4 bases; nucleotides outside the gene matches: 7. The CDR3 nucleotides read TGTGCCAGCAGCTTTGGACAGGGGCAAATTAATCAGCCCCAGCATTTT. Translation gives CASSFGQGQINQPQHF.

The chain combines TRBV27 with TRBJ1-5; 9 nucleotides match TRBD1. V lost 6 bases, J lost 0 bases, and 6 bases stayed unmatched. The CDR3 length is 16 residues. Germline CDR1 is MNHEY and CDR2 is SMNVEV (reference sequence). The CDR3 DNA follows: TGTGCCAGCAGAGGGACAGGGTGGAATAGCAATCAGCCCCAGCATTTT. Translated: CASRGTGWNSNQPQHF.

The chain couples TRBV30 to TRBJ1-1, with D tentatively TRBD1 (5 bases). Germline CDR1 is GTSNPN and CDR2 is SVGIG (reference sequence). V lost 7 bases, J lost 0 bases, and 15 bases lay in between. The CDR3 contains 14 residues. The CDR3 region is CAFIRRGLNTEAFF. In nucleotides, the CDR3 is TGTGCCTTTATCCGGAGGGGACTGAACACTGAAGCTTTCTTT.

The chain couples TRBV14 to TRBJ1-1; D not resolved. V shed 7 bases and J shed 0 bases, with 9 bases lying between them. From germline, CDR1 is SGHDN and CDR2 FVKESK. The length of the CDR3 is 13 residues. CDR3 residues: CASTARLNTEAFF. The CDR3 DNA follows: TGTGCCAGCACCGCGAGGCTGAACACTGAAGCTTTCTTT.

The chain joins TRBV28 to TRBJ1-4; D uncertain. The ends were cut back, 3 bases at V and 7 bases at J, with 12 bases in the middle. The CDR3 runs 14 residues. CDR1 is MDHEN and CDR2 is SYDVKM in the germline V gene. The CDR3 sequence is CASSFPSRPEKLFF. Here the CDR3 DNA reads TGTGCCAGCAGTTTCCCTAGTAGGCCTGAAAAACTGTTTTTT.

The V call is TRBV27, the J call TRBJ1-1, with a tentative D call TRBD1 (5 bases). Germline lookup yields CDR1 MNHEY and CDR2 SMNVEV (reference sequence). The germline V and J ends were trimmed by 1 base and 7 bases, with 19 bases remaining between them. The CDR3 contains 16 residues. This CDR3 reads CASSLYSVGSRGEAFF. CDR3 coding DNA: TGTGCCAGCAGTTTATATTCAGTGGGATCAAGGGGTGAAGCTTTCTTT.

The chain has TRBV18 and TRBJ2-7; the match to TRBD1 covers 8 bases. After removal of 4 bases from V and 5 bases from J, the junction contained 10 bases not matched to a gene. This CDR3 is built from 15 residues. Germline V gene sequence: CDR1 KGHSH, CDR2 LQKENI. The CDR3 DNA sequence: TGTGCCAGCTCACTGCAAGCGGACAGGGTAGACGAGCAGTACTTC. Its protein is CASSLQADRVDEQYF.